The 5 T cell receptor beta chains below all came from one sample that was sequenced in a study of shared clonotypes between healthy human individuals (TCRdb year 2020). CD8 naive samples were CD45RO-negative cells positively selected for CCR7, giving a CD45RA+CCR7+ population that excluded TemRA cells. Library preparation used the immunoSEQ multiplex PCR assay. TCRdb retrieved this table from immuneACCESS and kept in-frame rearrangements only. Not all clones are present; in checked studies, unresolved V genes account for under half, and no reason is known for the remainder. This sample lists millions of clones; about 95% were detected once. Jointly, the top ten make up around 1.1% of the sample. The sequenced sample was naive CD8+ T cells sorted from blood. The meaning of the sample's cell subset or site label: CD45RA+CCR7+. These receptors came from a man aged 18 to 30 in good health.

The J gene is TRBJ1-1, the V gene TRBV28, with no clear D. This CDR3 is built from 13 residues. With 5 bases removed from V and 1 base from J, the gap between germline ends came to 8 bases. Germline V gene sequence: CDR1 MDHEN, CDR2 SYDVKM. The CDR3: CASSTGPNTEAFF. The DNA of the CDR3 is TGTGCCAGCAGTACCGGGCCGAACACTGAAGCTTTCTTT.

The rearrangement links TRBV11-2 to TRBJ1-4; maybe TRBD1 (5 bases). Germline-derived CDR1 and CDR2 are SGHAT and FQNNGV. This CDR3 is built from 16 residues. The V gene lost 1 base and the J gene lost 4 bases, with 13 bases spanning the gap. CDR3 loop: CASSLVAGPINEKLFF. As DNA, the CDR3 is TGTGCCAGCAGCTTAGTTGCGGGACCGATTAATGAAAAACTGTTTTTT.

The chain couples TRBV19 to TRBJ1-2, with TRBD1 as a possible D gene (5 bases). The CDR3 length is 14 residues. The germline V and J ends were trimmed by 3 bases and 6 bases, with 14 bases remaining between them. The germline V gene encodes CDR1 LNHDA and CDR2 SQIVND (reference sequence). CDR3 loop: CASSIWSGDHGYTF. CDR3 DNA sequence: TGTGCCAGTAGTATTTGGTCGGGGGACCATGGCTACACCTTC.

CDR3: CATRILSGGAGNEQFF. The CDR3 DNA sequence: TGTGCCACCAGGATTCTTTCAGGGGGCGCAGGCAATGAGCAGTTCTTC. This sequence joins TRBV19 and TRBJ2-1, with 8 bases that match TRBD1. Germline CDR1 is LNHDA and CDR2 is SQIVND (reference sequence). This CDR3 region has 16 residues. After removal of 10 bases from V and 6 bases from J, the junction contained 17 bases not matched to a gene.

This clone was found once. The CDR3 nucleotides are TGTGCCAGCAGCACCCCGGGGGGCGTTAATGGCTACACCTTC. It specifies CASSTPGGVNGYTF. The chain is built from TRBV28 and TRBJ1-2; D perhaps matches TRBD1 (6 bases). Germline V gene lookup returns CDR1 MDHEN and CDR2 SYDVKM. CDR3 size: 14 residues. The ends were cut back, 6 bases at V and 6 bases at J, with 17 bases in the middle.